This TCR beta chain was sequenced during a study of OX40 agonist ivuxolimab in advanced cancers. Study at large: Partial responses occurred in three patients (one hepatocellular carcinoma, two cutaneous melanoma). Study observations and caveats: In CD8+ T cells, expanded clones were on average more numerous than in CD4+.

The sampling schedule covered blood at baseline, cycle 4 day 1, and cycle 7 day 1. Data came from immunoSEQ multiplex PCR; TCRdb stores just in-frame clones and leaves some out. Among approximately 12,000 clones listed, approximately 72% were seen once. V lost 5 bases to trimming and J lost 9 bases, with 16 bases between them. Per the germline V gene, CDR1 is SEHNR and CDR2 is FQNEAQ (reference sequence). The CDR3 consists of 14 residues. Comments on this clone: Its antigen is not identified.

The receptor's source is an adult with an advanced solid tumor such as melanoma, head and neck, liver or kidney cancer. The sequencing here drew on CD4+ or CD8+ T cells sorted from blood, taken in a trial of the OX40 agonist ivuxolimab. J is TRBJ1-4 and V is TRBV7-9; tentatively, D is TRBD1 (6 bases). CDR3 protein: CASSPKGGGKKLFF. The DNA for the CDR3 is TGTGCCAGCAGCCCAAAGGGGGGAGGTAAAAAACTGTTTTTT.